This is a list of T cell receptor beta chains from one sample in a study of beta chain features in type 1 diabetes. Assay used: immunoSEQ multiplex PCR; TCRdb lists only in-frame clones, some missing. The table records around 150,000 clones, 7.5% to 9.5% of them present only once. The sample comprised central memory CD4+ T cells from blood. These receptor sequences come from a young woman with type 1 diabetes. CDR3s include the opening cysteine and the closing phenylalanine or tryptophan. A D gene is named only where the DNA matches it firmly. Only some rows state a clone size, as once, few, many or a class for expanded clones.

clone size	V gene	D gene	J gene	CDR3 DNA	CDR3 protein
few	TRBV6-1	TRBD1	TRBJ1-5	TGTGCCAGCAGTGAATTGGACAGGATTAATCAGCCCCAGCATTTT	CASSELDRINQPQHF
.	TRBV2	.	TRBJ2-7	TGTGCCAGCAGTGAATCGGTCTACGAGCAGTACTTC	CASSESVYEQYF
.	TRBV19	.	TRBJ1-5	TGTGCCAGTAGTATAGGAATCGGGGGGCGACAGCCCCAGCATTTT	CASSIGIGGRQPQHF
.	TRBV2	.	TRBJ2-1	TGTGCCAGCAGTGAGGACTCCCACAATGAGCAGTTCTTC	CASSEDSHNEQFF
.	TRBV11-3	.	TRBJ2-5	TGTGCCAGCACCACGCGTGGTCAGGGGGAGACCCAGTACTTC	CASTTRGQGETQYF
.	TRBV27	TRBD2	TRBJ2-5	TGTGCCAGCAGGCGACTAGCGGGGGGCCAAGAGACCCAGTACTTC	CASRRLAGGQETQYF
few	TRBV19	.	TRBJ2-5	TGTGCCAGTAGTCTTGGCCCGCCGGGTCAGACCCAGTACTTC	CASSLGPPGQTQYF
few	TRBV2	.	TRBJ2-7	TGTGCCAGCAAACTAGATGGGGTTAAGGAGCAGTACTTC	CASKLDGVKEQYF
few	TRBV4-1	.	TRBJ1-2	TGCGCCAGCAGCCAAGATCCCACAGCTCAAAACTATGGCTACACCTTC	CASSQDPTAQNYGYTF
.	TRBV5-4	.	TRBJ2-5	TGTGCCAGCAGCCCTGAACAGGGAAGAGAGACCCAGTACTTC	CASSPEQGRETQYF
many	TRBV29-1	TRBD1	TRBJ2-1	TGCAGCGTCCTACGGGACAGGGAGGCTGAGCAGTTCTTC	CSVLRDREAEQFF
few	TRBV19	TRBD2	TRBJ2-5	TGTGCCAGTAGTCCACCGGGACTAGCGTTGGAGACCCAGTACTTC	CASSPPGLALETQYF
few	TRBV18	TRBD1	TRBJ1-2	TGTGCCAGCTCACCACCGTCTACCGGACAGGGACGAGGCGGCTACACCTTC	CASSPPSTGQGRGGYTF
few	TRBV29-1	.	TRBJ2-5	TGCAGCGTTGAAGGAGCAGGGGCCCAAGAGACCCAGTACTTC	CSVEGAGAQETQYF
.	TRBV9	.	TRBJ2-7	TGTGCCAGCAGCAACGGGGGCTACGAGCAGTACTTC	CASSNGGYEQYF
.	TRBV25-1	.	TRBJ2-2	TGTGCCAGCCGTGCCTTTAGCCTCACCGGGGAGCTGTTTTTT	CASRAFSLTGELFF
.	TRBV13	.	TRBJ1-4	TGTGCCAGCAGCTTATCGGGGGGCACTAATGAAAAACTGTTTTTT	CASSLSGGTNEKLFF
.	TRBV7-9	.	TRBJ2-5	TGTGCCAGCAGCTTAAACAACCAAGAGACCCAGTACTTC	CASSLNNQETQYF
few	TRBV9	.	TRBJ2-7	TGTGCCAGCAGCCTTCTACAGGGTGGTGGGGAGCAGTACTTC	CASSLLQGGGEQYF
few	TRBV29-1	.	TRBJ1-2	TGCAGCGTTGAAGACAGTAACTATGGCTACACCTTC	CSVEDSNYGYTF
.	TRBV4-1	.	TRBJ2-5	TGCGCCAGCAGCCAAGTTGCGTTTCAGACCCAGTACTTC	CASSQVAFQTQYF
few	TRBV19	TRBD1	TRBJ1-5	TGTGCCAGTAGTAAGGGACAGAACAATCAGCCCCAGCATTTT	CASSKGQNNQPQHF
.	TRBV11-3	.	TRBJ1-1	TGTGCCAGCAGCTCCGACGACTCGGGAAGCGCTTTCTTT	CASSSDDSGSAFF
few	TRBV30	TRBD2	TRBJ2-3	TGTGCCTGGGAACTAGCGGGAGGTGGAGATACGCAGTATTTT	CAWELAGGGDTQYF
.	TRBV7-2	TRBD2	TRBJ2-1	TGTGCCAGCAGGCCCCCGGGACTAGTGGGAAATGAGCAGTTCTTC	CASRPPGLVGNEQFF